The rows below give T cell receptor beta chains drawn from one sample of a study of blood T cell repertoires in COVID-19. Assay used: immunoSEQ multiplex PCR; TCRdb lists only in-frame clones, some missing. Of around 200,000 clones listed, less than 80% are singletons. Sequencing was done on a sample of peripheral blood. These receptors all come from a man aged 50 to 59 who had recovered from COVID-19. Each CDR3 is given with its conserved first and last residue. The order of the fields is D gene, V gene, J gene, clone size, CDR3 DNA, CDR3 protein. D genes are given only for firm matches. Only part of the rows carry a size: once, few, many, or a class if the clone is expanded.

-,TRBV29-1,TRBJ2-1,-,TGCAAACTGACAGGCTACAATGAGCAGTTCTTC,CKLTGYNEQFF
TRBD2,TRBV10-3,TRBJ2-1,-,TGTGCCATCAGCGATCCTTCCGGGACTAGCGGGAGTAGCTCCTACAATGAGCAGTTCTTC,CAISDPSGTSGSSSYNEQFF
-,TRBV27,TRBJ2-7,many,TGTGCCAGCAGTCACCGACAGTCCCGGCGGGAGCAGTACTTC,CASSHRQSRREQYF
-,TRBV7-3,TRBJ1-1,few,TGTGCCAGCAGCGCGGTAACGAACACTGAAGCTTTCTTT,CASSAVTNTEAFF
-,TRBV11-2,TRBJ2-1,-,TGTGCCAGCAGCTTAGCTGGAGGGCCCTCCTACAATGAGCAGTTCTTC,CASSLAGGPSYNEQFF
-,TRBV4-3,TRBJ1-5,-,TGCGCCAGCAGCCAAGATCTGACAGGTCAGCCCCAGCATTTT,CASSQDLTGQPQHF
TRBD1,TRBV7-2,TRBJ1-4,-,TGTGCCAGCAGCTTAACCGGGACAGGGAAGATATTGGCTGAAAAACTGTTTTTT,CASSLTGTGKILAEKLFF
TRBD1,TRBV19,TRBJ1-4,-,TGTGCCAGTAGTACCGGGACAGGGGATAATGAAAAACTGTTTTTT,CASSTGTGDNEKLFF
-,TRBV9,TRBJ1-2,-,TGTGCCAGCAGCGCCCCGAGTAGGGGTGGCTATGGCTACACCTTC,CASSAPSRGGYGYTF
-,TRBV5-1,TRBJ2-7,-,TGCGCCAGCAGCTATCGGGATGAGATCTACGAGCAGTACTTC,CASSYRDEIYEQYF
-,TRBV15,TRBJ2-3,-,TGTGCCACCAGCAGTGGAAGACGGGGAGATACGCAGTATTTT,CATSSGRRGDTQYF
-,TRBV12-3/TRBV12-4,TRBJ1-1,-,TGTGCCAGCAGTAGACAGGTGAACACTGAAGCTTTCTTT,CASSRQVNTEAFF
-,TRBV5-1,TRBJ2-5,once,TGCGCCAGCAGCTTGGGAGGACAGATATTCCAAGAGACCCAGTACTTC,CASSLGGQIFQETQYF
-,TRBV7-8,TRBJ1-5,-,TGTGCCAGCAGCTTAGGGCGGGGTGGCAATCAGCCCCAGCATTTT,CASSLGRGGNQPQHF
-,TRBV4-3,TRBJ2-3,-,TGCGCCAGCAGCCAAGATTATTTACTCTCGCGGTTCACAGATACGCAGTATTTT,CASSQDYLLSRFTDTQYF
-,TRBV27,TRBJ1-2,-,TGTGCCAGCCGCCCTAGGGGGTACTATGGCTACACCTTC,CASRPRGYYGYTF
-,TRBV10-3,TRBJ1-2,-,TGTGCCATCAGTTATTCGGCAGACTCCACCTATGGCTACACCTTC,CAISYSADSTYGYTF
-,TRBV30,TRBJ2-7,-,TGTGCCTGGAGCCAAGGGGGGGCTGCGTACGAGCAGTACTTC,CAWSQGGAAYEQYF
-,TRBV28,TRBJ2-1,-,TGTGCCAGCAGCACAGCTGGTGAGCAGTTCTTC,CASSTAGEQFF
-,TRBV7-3,TRBJ2-1,-,TGTGCCAGCAGCTTGCAGGTAGGCAATGAGCAGTTCTTC,CASSLQVGNEQFF
-,TRBV7-2,TRBJ2-2,-,TGTGCCAGCAGCTCCCGCTTACTTGACGGGGAGCTGTTTTTT,CASSSRLLDGELFF
TRBD1,TRBV28,TRBJ2-7,-,TGTGCCAGCAGCACAGGGGGCGACTACGAGCAGTACTTC,CASSTGGDYEQYF
-,TRBV20-1,TRBJ1-2,-,TGCAGTGCTAGTAAGGCATGGTCCGGCGGCGTGCAAATTGATGGCTACACCTTC,CSASKAWSGGVQIDGYTF
-,TRBV9,TRBJ2-3,-,TGTGCCAGCAGCGTAGACAGCGGGAGCACAGATACGCAGTATTTT,CASSVDSGSTDTQYF
-,TRBV18,TRBJ2-3,-,TGTGCCAGCTCACCACCCGGGTCAGGGGCGTTCGCAGATACGCAGTATTTT,CASSPPGSGAFADTQYF
-,TRBV5-4,TRBJ1-2,-,TGTGCCAGCAGTCAGGGATCGGACTATGGCTACACCTTC,CASSQGSDYGYTF
-,TRBV11-2,TRBJ1-2,-,TGTGCCAGCAGCTCGAGTGGGGTCAGGGTGGCCTCTGGCTACACCTTC,CASSSSGVRVASGYTF
TRBD1,TRBV7-7,TRBJ2-2,-,TGTGCCAGCAGCTTGGACAGGGGGAACACCGGGGAGCTGTTTTTT,CASSLDRGNTGELFF